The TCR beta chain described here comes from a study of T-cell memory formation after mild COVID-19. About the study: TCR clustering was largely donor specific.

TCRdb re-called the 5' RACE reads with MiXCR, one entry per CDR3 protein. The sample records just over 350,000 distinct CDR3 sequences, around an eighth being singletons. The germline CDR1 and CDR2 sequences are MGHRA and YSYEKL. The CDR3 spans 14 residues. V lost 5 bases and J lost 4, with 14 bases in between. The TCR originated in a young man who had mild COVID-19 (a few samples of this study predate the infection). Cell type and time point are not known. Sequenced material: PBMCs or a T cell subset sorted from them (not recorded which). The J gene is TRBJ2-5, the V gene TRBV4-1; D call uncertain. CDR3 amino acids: CASSSRDGVETQYF. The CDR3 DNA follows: TGCGCCAGCAGCTCCCGAGACGGCGTAGAGACCCAGTACTTC.